This is a list of T cell receptor beta chains from one sample in a study of T cell repertoires in cytomegalovirus infection. TCRdb fed the reads into MiXCR, producing one record per CDR3 protein. The table shows approximately 600,000 distinct CDR3 sequences, with just under 40% occurring only once. These receptors' targets are unknown. This specimen consisted of cultured PBMCs, obtained from culture after CMV antigen stimulation. Receptor source: a human donor in good health (CMV status not recorded). Some clones in this sample may be carry-over from other donors' samples. The CDR3 runs from the conserved cysteine through the conserved F or W. The D gene is left open where the match is weak. Only part of the rows carry a size: once, few, many, or a class if the clone is expanded.

>13|TRBJ2-7|TRBV7-2|.|.
CASEGDHSYEQYF
TGTGCCAGCGAAGGGGACCACTCCTACGAGCAGTACTTC
>16|TRBJ2-3|TRBV27|TRBD2|many
CATSPTSGRATDTQYF
TGTGCCACCTCCCCGACTAGCGGGAGGGCCACAGATACGCAGTATTTT
>15|TRBJ2-5|TRBV7-2|TRBD2|.
CASSFAAGKQETQYF
TGTGCCAGCAGCTTCGCAGCGGGAAAACAAGAGACCCAGTACTTC
>15|TRBJ2-3|TRBV4-1|.|few
CASTQRVSSGDTQYF
TGCGCCAGCACGCAACGGGTTTCGAGCGGGGATACGCAGTATTTT
>16|TRBJ1-1|TRBV7-8|.|.
CASSRASVLRNTEAFF
TGTGCCAGCAGCCGGGCCTCGGTGTTGCGGAACACTGAAGCTTTCTTT
>14|TRBJ1-2|TRBV27|.|.
CASSLAGTNYGYTF
TGTGCCAGCAGTTTGGCCGGAACTAACTATGGCTACACCTTC
>14|TRBJ2-2|TRBV12-3/TRBV12-4|.|few
CASSRTRRGGELFF
TGTGCCAGCTCGCGGACTCGGAGAGGCGGGGAGCTGTTTTTT
>13|TRBJ2-5|TRBV12-3/TRBV12-4|.|.
CASSGRTDQAQYF
TGTGCCAGTTCTGGACGGACAGATCAAGCCCAGTACTTC
>16|TRBJ2-7|TRBV4-1|TRBD2|.
CASSQQPSGTSGEQYF
TGCGCCAGCAGCCAACAACCGTCCGGGACTAGCGGAGAGCAGTACTTC
>15|TRBJ2-7|TRBV6-5|TRBD2|.
CASSWMGTGGHEQYF
TGTGCCAGCAGCTGGATGGGGACGGGAGGGCACGAGCAGTACTTC
>12|TRBJ2-1|TRBV7-9|TRBD1|few
CASTRDSYEQFF
TGTGCCAGCACCCGGGACAGCTATGAGCAGTTCTTC
>14|TRBJ2-7|TRBV9|.|.
CASSGSGPEYEQYF
TGTGCCAGCAGCGGAAGCGGGCCGGAATACGAGCAGTACTTC
>14|TRBJ1-2|TRBV7-8|TRBD1|few
CASSPMGGTASYTF
TGTGCCAGCAGCCCTATGGGGGGGACAGCAAGCTACACCTTC
>15|TRBJ1-5|TRBV6-1|TRBD1|.
CASSARTGSNQPQHF
TGTGCCAGCAGTGCTAGGACAGGTTCCAATCAGCCCCAGCATTTT
>15|TRBJ1-6|TRBV2|TRBD1|few
CASRTGQGAFSPLHF
TGTGCCAGCAGAACCGGCCAGGGGGCTTTTTCACCCCTCCACTTT
>18|TRBJ1-3|TRBV6-2/TRBV6-3|.|.
CASSPSPYVDRTGNTIYF
TGTGCCAGCAGCCCCTCTCCTTACGTTGACAGGACTGGAAACACCATATATTTT
>13|TRBJ2-1|TRBV4-1|.|.
CASSQDGYHEQLF
TGCGCCAGCAGCCAAGACGGGTACCATGAGCAGTTATTC